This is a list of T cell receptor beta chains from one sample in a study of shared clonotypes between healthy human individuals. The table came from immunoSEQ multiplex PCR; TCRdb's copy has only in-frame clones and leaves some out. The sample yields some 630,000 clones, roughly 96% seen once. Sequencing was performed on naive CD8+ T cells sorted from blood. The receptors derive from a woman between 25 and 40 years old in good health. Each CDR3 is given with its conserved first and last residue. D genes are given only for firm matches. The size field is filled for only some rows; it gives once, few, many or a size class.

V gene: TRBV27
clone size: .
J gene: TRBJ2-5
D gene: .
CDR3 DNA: TGTGCCAGCTTGACTGGGCGGGAGACCCAGTACTTC
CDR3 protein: CASLTGRETQYF

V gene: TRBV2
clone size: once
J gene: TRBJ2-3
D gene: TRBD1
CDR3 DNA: TGTGCCAGCAGTGAACTCAGGGACAGCGGTACTAGCACAGATACGCAGTATTTT
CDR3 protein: CASSELRDSGTSTDTQYF

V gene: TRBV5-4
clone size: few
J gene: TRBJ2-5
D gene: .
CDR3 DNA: TGTGCCAGCAGCTTGGTGGCAGAGGAGACCCAGTACTTC
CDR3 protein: CASSLVAEETQYF

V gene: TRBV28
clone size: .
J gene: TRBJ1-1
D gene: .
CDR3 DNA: TGTGCCAGCAGCCGGCCCCTGGGCACTGAAGCTTTCTTT
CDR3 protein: CASSRPLGTEAFF

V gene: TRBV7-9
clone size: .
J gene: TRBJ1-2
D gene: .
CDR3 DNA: TGTGCCAGCAGCTTAAACGTCGACGGGTTTGGCTACACCTTC
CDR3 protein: CASSLNVDGFGYTF

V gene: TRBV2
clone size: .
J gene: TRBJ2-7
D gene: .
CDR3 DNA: TGTGCCTCCCGGGGACCTCCGGAGCAAAGCTCCTACGAGCAGTACTTC
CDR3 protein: CASRGPPEQSSYEQYF

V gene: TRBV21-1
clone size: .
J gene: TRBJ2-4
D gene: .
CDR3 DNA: TGTGCCAGCAGCAAACAGGGTTCAGCCAAAAACATTCAGTACTTC
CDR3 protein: CASSKQGSAKNIQYF

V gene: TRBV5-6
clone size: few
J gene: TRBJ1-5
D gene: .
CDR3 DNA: TGTGCCAGCAATAGAGGGGGAGGGAATCAGCCCCAGCATTTT
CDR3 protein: CASNRGGGNQPQHF

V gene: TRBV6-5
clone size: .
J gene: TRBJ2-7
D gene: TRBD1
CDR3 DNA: TGTGCCAGCAGCACCGACAGGGTCTCCTACGAGCAGTACTTC
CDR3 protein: CASSTDRVSYEQYF

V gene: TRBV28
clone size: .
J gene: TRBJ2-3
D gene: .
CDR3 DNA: TGTGCCAGCGGCCTAGGGACGGGAGATACGCAGTATTTT
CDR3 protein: CASGLGTGDTQYF

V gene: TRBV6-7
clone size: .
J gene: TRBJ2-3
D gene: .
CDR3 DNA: TGTGCCAGCAGTTCCAGGGACCGAGGCACAGATACGCAGTATTTT
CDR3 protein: CASSSRDRGTDTQYF

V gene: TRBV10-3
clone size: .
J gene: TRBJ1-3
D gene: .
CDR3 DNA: TGTGCCATCAGTGATCAGGACCGGAGAGACACCATATATTTT
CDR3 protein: CAISDQDRRDTIYF

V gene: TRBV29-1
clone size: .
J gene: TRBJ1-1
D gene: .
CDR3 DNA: TGCAGCGTCCCCGCCCACGGCACTGAAGCTTTCTTT
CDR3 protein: CSVPAHGTEAFF

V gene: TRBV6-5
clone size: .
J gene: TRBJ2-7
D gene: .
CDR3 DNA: TGTGCCAGCAGTTACGCCATACGGACTGCCTCCTACGAGCAGTACTTC
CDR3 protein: CASSYAIRTASYEQYF

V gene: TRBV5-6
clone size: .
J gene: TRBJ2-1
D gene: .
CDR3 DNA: TGTGCCAGCAGCGTACCGGGACCGACGAATGAGCAGTTCTTC
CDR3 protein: CASSVPGPTNEQFF

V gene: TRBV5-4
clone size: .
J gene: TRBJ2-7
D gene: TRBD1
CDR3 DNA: TGTGCCAGCAGCGCTGACAGGGGGCGGCGAGGTGACGAGCAGTACTTC
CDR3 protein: CASSADRGRRGDEQYF